The next 2 T cell receptor beta chains were all read from a single sample in a study of blood T cell repertoires in COVID-19. Assay: immunoSEQ multiplex PCR; the TCRdb copy retains only in-frame clones and omits some. The data hold about 95,000 clones, with 89% observed a single time. Sequenced sample: peripheral blood. The receptors come from a woman aged 70-85 years with acute or convalescent COVID-19.

CDR3 nucleotide sequence: TGTGCCAGCAGTTCAAGGACAGGGGGCAATCAGCCCCAGCATTTT. Its protein is CASSSRTGGNQPQHF. The genes are TRBV28 and TRBJ1-5; the match to TRBD1 covers 9 bases. The CDR3 consists of 15 residues. Germline V gene lookup returns CDR1 MDHEN and CDR2 SYDVKM. The V segment lost 4 bases and the J segment 2 bases; nucleotides outside the gene matches: 3. The variable domain in full, completed from reference TRBV28 and TRBJ1-5, reads DVKVTQSSRYLVKRTGEKVFLECVQDMDHENMFWYRQDPGLGLRLIYFSYDVKMKEKGDIPEGYSVSREKKERFSLILESASTNQTSMYLCASSSRTGGNQPQHFGDGTRLSIL.

The CDR3, as DNA: TGTGCCAGCAGTGGAAGCGGGGGACAGTACAATGAGCAGTTCTTC. Protein product: CASSGSGGQYNEQFF. The gene calls are TRBV28 and TRBJ2-1; D perhaps matches TRBD2 (8 bases). The CDR3 covers 15 residues. V lost 5 bases to trimming and J lost 4 bases, with 15 bases between them. Germline CDR1 is MDHEN and CDR2 is SYDVKM. The full variable domain, in which reference TRBV28 and TRBJ2-1 provide the parts outside the CDR3, is DVKVTQSSRYLVKRTGEKVFLECVQDMDHENMFWYRQDPGLGLRLIYFSYDVKMKEKGDIPEGYSVSREKKERFSLILESASTNQTSMYLCASSGSGGQYNEQFFGPGTRLTVL.